This T cell receptor beta chain was recovered during a study of T cell repertoires in cytomegalovirus infection. Across the whole study: Evidence of both CMV infection and a matching HLA type came from public TCR beta signatures. Study-level points and caveats: Predominance within the ex vivo response was attributable to HLA-C-restricted CMV-specific TCR beta clonotypes. Cumulative public TCR beta family frequency identified CMV carriers with the relevant HLA.

From the reads, TCRdb called clonotypes with MiXCR, one entry per CDR3 protein. The table includes some 180,000 distinct CDR3 sequences, about 17% detected once. The CDR3 runs 14 residues. Germline assignment: CDR1 DFQATT and CDR2 SNEGSKA (reference sequence). V was pared by 3 bases and J by 0 bases, with 9 bases between. About this clonotype itself: The antigen is unknown.

The chain employs TRBV20-1 and TRBJ2-1; the D is unclear. Specimen: CD8+ T cells from PBMCs. This clonotype was obtained from a human donor in good health (CMV status not recorded). Some clones in this sample may be carry-over from other donors' samples. CDR3 coding DNA: TGCAGTGCTAGTTATGCGAGCTCCTACAATGAGCAGTTCTTC. This translates into CSASYASSYNEQFF.